The clone carrying this T cell receptor beta chain was counted ten times or more. This sample is drawn from a study of T-cell reconstitution after alpha-beta-depleted transplantation in children. The trim removed 5 bases at V and 4 bases at J, leaving 3 bases unmatched. This CDR3 contains 12 residues. Germline-derived CDR1 and CDR2 are DFQATT and SNEGSKA (reference sequence). Unique molecular identifiers were built into the TCRbeta library. From the PCR reads, TCRdb called clonotypes with MiXCR, one entry per CDR3 protein. The table shows about 360,000 distinct CDR3 sequences, with about 14% occurring only once.

The TCR originated in a human donor who donated a stem cell graft to a child with Fanconi anemia. V and J are TRBV20-1 and TRBJ2-5; 8 bases fit TRBD1. The specimen was PBMCs, collected from the stem cell graft. CDR3 sequence reads: CSAWTGRETQYF. CDR3 in DNA: TGCAGTGCTTGGACAGGGCGAGAGACCCAGTACTTC.